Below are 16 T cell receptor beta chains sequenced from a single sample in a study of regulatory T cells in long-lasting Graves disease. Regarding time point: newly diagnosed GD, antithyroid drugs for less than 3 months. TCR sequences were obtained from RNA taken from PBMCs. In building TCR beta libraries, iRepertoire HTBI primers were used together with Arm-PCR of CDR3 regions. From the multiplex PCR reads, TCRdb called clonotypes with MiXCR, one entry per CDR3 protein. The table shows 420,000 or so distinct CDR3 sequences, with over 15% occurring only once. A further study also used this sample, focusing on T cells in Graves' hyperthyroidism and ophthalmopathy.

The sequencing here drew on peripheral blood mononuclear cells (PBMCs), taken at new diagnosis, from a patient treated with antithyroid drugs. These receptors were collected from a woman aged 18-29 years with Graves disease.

As DNA, the CDR3 is TGCAGCGTTGGCTCCCCGGGACAGGGTTCCACTGAAGCTTTCTTT. It translates to CSVGSPGQGSTEAFF. The chain carries TRBV29-1 and TRBJ1-1, with TRBD1 matching 9 bases. Germline trimming cut 4 bases from V and 4 bases from J; bases unmatched to any gene: 10. This CDR3 is 15 amino acids long. The germline CDR1 and CDR2 sequences are SQVTM and ANQGSEA.

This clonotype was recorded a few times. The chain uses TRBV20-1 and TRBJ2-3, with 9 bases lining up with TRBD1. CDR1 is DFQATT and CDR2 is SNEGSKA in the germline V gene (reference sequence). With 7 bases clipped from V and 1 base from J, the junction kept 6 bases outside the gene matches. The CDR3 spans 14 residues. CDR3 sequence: CSVYRGLGTDTQYF. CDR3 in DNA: TGCAGTGTATACAGGGGGCTGGGCACAGATACGCAGTATTTT.

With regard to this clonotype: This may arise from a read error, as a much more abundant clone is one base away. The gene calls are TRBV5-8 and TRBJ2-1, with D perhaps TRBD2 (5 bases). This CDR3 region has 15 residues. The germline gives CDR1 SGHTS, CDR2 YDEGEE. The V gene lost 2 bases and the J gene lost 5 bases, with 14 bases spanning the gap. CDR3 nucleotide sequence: TGTGCCAGCAGCTTAGCGGAAAACCCAAACAATGAGCAGTTCTTC. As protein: CASSLAENPNNEQFF. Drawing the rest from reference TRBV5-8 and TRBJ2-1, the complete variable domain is EAGVTQSPTHLIKTRGQQATLRCSPISGHTSVYWYQQALGLGLQFLLWYDEGEERNRGNFPPRFSGRQFPNYSSELNVNALELEDSALYLCASSLAENPNNEQFFGPGTRLTVL.

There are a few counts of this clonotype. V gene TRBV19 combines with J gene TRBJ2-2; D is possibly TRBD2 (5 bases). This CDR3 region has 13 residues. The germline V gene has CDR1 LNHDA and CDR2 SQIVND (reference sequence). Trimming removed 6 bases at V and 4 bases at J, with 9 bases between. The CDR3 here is CASRTRGTGELFF. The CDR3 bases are TGTGCCAGTAGGACTCGGGGCACCGGGGAGCTGTTTTTT.

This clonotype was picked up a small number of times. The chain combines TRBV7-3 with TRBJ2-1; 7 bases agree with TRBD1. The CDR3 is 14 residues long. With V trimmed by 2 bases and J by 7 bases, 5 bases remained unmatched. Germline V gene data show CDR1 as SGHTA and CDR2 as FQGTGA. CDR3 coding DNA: TGTGCCAGCAGCTTAGACAGGGAAGGTAATGAGCAGTTCTTC. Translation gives CASSLDREGNEQFF.

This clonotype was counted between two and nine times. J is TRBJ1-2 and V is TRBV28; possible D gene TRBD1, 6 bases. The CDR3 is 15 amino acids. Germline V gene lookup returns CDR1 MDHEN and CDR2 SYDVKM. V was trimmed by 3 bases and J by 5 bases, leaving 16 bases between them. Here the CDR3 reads CASSFKLGGGYGYTF. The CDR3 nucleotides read TGTGCCAGCAGTTTCAAACTAGGGGGGGGTTATGGCTACACCTTC.

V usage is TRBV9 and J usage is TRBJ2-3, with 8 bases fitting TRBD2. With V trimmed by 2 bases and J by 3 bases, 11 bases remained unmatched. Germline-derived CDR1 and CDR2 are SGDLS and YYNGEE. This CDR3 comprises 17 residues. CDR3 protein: CASSVGRSGRLTDTQYF. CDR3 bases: TGTGCCAGCAGCGTCGGCCGCAGCGGGAGATTGACAGATACGCAGTATTTT.

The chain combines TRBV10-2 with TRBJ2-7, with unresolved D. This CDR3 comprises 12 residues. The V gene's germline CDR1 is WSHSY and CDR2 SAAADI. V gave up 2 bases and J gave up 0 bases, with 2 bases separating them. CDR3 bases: TGCGCCAGCAGTGAGAACTCCTACGAGCAGTACTTC. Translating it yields CASSENSYEQYF.

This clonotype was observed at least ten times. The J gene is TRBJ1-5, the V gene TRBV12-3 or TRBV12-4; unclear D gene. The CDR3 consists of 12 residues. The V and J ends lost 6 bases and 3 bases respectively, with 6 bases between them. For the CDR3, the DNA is TGTGCCAGCAGAGCCCCCAATCAGCCCCAGCATTTT. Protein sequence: CASRAPNQPQHF.

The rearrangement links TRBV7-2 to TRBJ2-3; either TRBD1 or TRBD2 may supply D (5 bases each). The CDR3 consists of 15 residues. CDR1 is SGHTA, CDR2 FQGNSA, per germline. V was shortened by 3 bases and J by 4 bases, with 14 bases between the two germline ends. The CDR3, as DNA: TGTGCCAGCAGCTTTTACGCTCGGGGCCCAGATACGCAGTATTTT. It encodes CASSFYARGPDTQYF.

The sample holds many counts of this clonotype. This chain's CDR3 is CASSRDRGTEAFF. As DNA, the CDR3 is TGTGCCAGCAGCCGAGACAGGGGCACTGAAGCTTTCTTT. J is TRBJ1-1 and V is TRBV11-2, with TRBD1 matching 8 bases. Looked up from germline, CDR1 is SGHAT and CDR2 is FQNNGV. CDR3 length equals 13 residues. J gave up 4 bases and V 5 bases, and 3 bases lay outside the gene matches.

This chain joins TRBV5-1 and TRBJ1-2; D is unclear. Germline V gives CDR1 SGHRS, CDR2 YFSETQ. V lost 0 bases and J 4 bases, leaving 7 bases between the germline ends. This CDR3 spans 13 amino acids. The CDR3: CASSLAPAYGYTF. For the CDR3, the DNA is TGCGCCAGCAGCTTGGCACCAGCCTATGGCTACACCTTC.

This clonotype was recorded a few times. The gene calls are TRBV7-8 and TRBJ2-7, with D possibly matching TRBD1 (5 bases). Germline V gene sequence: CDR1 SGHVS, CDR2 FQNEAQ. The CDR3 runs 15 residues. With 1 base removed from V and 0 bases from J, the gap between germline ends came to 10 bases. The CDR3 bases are TGTGCCAGCAGCTTAGAAGGGGCGGACTCCTACGAGCAGTACTTC. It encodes CASSLEGADSYEQYF.

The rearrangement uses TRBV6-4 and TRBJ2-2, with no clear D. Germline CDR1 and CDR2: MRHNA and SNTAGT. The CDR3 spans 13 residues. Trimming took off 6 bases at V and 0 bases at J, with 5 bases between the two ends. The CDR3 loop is CASRATNTGELFF. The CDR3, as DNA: TGTGCCAGCAGAGCTACGAACACCGGGGAGCTGTTTTTT.

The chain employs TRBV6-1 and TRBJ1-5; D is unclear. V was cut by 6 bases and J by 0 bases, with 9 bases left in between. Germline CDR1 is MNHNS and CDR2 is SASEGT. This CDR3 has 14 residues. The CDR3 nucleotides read TGTGCCAGCAGACGGGGATATAGCAATCAGCCCCAGCATTTT. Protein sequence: CASRRGYSNQPQHF.

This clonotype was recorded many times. CDR3 bases: TGTGCCAGCAGCTCTCAACCGGGCGACACTGAAGCTTTCTTT. It translates to CASSSQPGDTEAFF. This chain links TRBV3-1 with TRBJ1-1; D is unresolved. The CDR3 runs 14 residues. CDR1 is LGHDT and CDR2 is YNNKEL in the germline V gene (reference sequence). Trimming cost V 5 bases and J 3 bases, with 13 bases left between them.